The 23 T cell receptor beta chains listed next were all sequenced from one sample in a study of blood T cell repertoires in COVID-19. Here immunoSEQ multiplex PCR was the method, and the copy in TCRdb shows in-frame clones only, minus some. The sample comprises approximately 150,000 clones, around 84% of which are singletons, and around 1.1% rests with the top ten. Material for sequencing was peripheral blood. These receptors came from a man in his forties with acute or convalescent COVID-19.

The chain carries TRBV27 and TRBJ2-7; 9 nucleotides align to TRBD1. The CDR3 is 15 residues long. After removal of 5 bases from V and 4 bases from J, the junction contained 9 bases not matched to a gene. Germline V lookup: CDR1 MNHEY, CDR2 SMNVEV (reference sequence). CDR3 bases: TGTGCCAGCAGTCCCATGGGACAGGGACCGTACGAGCAGTACTTC. Encoded protein: CASSPMGQGPYEQYF.

The chain carries TRBV7-9 and TRBJ1-2; D is unclear. Germline V gene sequence: CDR1 SEHNR, CDR2 FQNEAQ (reference sequence). V was clipped by 5 bases and J by 4 bases, with 8 bases between them. The CDR3 length is 12 residues. The CDR3 bases are TGTGCCAGCAGCATGGAGGGCTATGGCTACACCTTC. Translation gives CASSMEGYGYTF.

This clone was counted only a few times. The V and J genes are TRBV12-5 and TRBJ1-2; D is unclear. The V end lost 2 bases, the J end lost 8 bases, and 9 bases lay between the germline ends. The germline V gene encodes CDR1 LGHNT and CDR2 FRNRAP. This CDR3 is built from 12 residues. The CDR3 coding sequence is TGTGCTAGTGGTTTGCTGACTGGGGGCTACACCTTC. Amino acid sequence: CASGLLTGGYTF.

The chain has TRBV19 and TRBJ1-1, with D possibly TRBD1 on 5 matching bases. Germline V lookup: CDR1 LNHDA, CDR2 SQIVND (reference sequence). V lost 5 bases to trimming and J lost 0 bases, with 7 bases between them. This CDR3 region has 13 residues. The CDR3 loop reads CASSLTVNTEAFF. The DNA for the CDR3 is TGTGCCAGTAGTTTGACAGTGAACACTGAAGCTTTCTTT.

Only one count was recorded for this clone. The J gene is TRBJ2-4, the V gene TRBV3-1 (or the pseudogene TRBV3-2); D remains ambiguous. The V gene lost 2 bases and the J gene lost 3 bases, with 14 bases spanning the gap. CDR3 size: 16 residues. CDR1 and CDR2 from the germline V gene are LGHDT and YNNKEL (reference sequence). The CDR3 nucleotides are TGTGCCAGCAGCCAAAGCTCCACTATGGTCAAAAACATTCAGTACTTC. This sequence encodes CASSQSSTMVKNIQYF.

The chain has TRBV15 and TRBJ1-2, with D possibly being TRBD1 (6 bases). Germline values: CDR1 LNHNV, CDR2 YYDKDF (reference sequence). V was clipped by 0 bases and J by 4 bases, with 9 bases between them. The CDR3 runs 14 residues. The chain's CDR3 is CATSRERTAYGYTF. In nucleotides, the CDR3 is TGTGCCACCAGCAGAGAAAGGACAGCCTATGGCTACACCTTC.

The genes are TRBV4-1 and TRBJ2-2; tentative D call: TRBD1 (6 bases). Trimming took off 2 bases at V and 7 bases at J, with 23 bases between the two ends. The CDR3 has 18 amino acids. CDR1 is MGHRA, CDR2 YSYEKL, per germline. CDR3 DNA: TGCGCCAGCAGCCAACAAATACTACACGGACAGAACGGCGGGGAGCTGTTTTTT. Its translation is CASSQQILHGQNGGELFF.

In DNA, the CDR3 is TGTGCCATCATGGACACAGATTCCAACAGCTACACCTTC. It encodes CAIMDTDSNSYTF. The gene calls are TRBV10-3 and TRBJ1-2, with D possibly being TRBD1 (5 bases). V shed 7 bases and J shed 9 bases, with 18 bases lying between them. The CDR3 runs 13 residues. Germline V gives CDR1 ENHRY, CDR2 SYGVKD.

This clone has just a few counts. This chain connects TRBV11-1 to TRBJ2-1; TRBD2 aligns across 9 bases. CDR1 and CDR2 (germline): SGHAT, FQDESV (reference sequence). CDR3 length: 16 amino acids. Trimming at V came to 1 base and at J to 3 bases, leaving 4 bases not matched to a gene. CDR3 bases: TGTGCCAGCAGCTTAGTAGCGGGGGCCCTCTACAATGAGCAGTTCTTC. Its protein is CASSLVAGALYNEQFF.

The chain recombines TRBV7-2 with TRBJ1-2; perhaps TRBD1 as D (5 bases). Germline values: CDR1 SGHTA, CDR2 FQGNSA. The CDR3 extends over 15 amino acids. Trimming stripped 4 bases from V and 7 bases from J, with 19 bases between. Written as DNA, the CDR3 is TGTGCCAGCAGCTCCAATATCCCAGGGTTCAGTGGCTACACCTTC. Protein product: CASSSNIPGFSGYTF.

This chain connects TRBV5-4 to TRBJ2-2, with 7 bases fitting TRBD1. CDR1 SGHNT and CDR2 YYREEE come from the germline V gene (reference sequence). V trimming: 6 bases; J trimming: 8 bases; junction bases outside the gene matches: 10. This CDR3 region has 14 residues. The CDR3: CASTKDRPEGELFF. The CDR3 DNA is TGTGCCAGCACCAAGGACAGGCCTGAGGGGGAGCTGTTTTTT.

The rearrangement links TRBV2 to TRBJ1-3, with D possibly matching TRBD1 (5 bases). V was pared by 5 bases and J by 2 bases, with 16 bases between. Germline CDR1 is SNHLY and CDR2 is FYNNEI. The CDR3 totals 16 residues. The chain's CDR3 is CASSPDAGRTGNTIYF. CDR3 in DNA: TGTGCCAGCAGTCCCGACGCGGGGCGGACTGGAAACACCATATATTTT.

This clone was seen just once. The V and J genes are TRBV2 and TRBJ2-5, with D perhaps matching TRBD1 (5 bases). The CDR3 runs to 12 residues. CDR1 SNHLY and CDR2 FYNNEI come from the germline V gene. V was cut by 10 bases and J by 5 bases, with 14 bases left in between. The CDR3: CATQGAKETQYF. In nucleotides, the CDR3 is TGTGCCACTCAGGGTGCGAAGGAGACCCAGTACTTC.

The chain recombines TRBV23-1 with TRBJ1-4, with D perhaps TRBD1 (6 bases). TRBV23-1 falls under the ORF class, with uncertain function. The V end was cut by 3 bases, the J end by 0 bases, with 14 bases between. The CDR3 loop spans 17 amino acids. The CDR3 here is CASSHFRTDATNEKLFF. CDR3 coding DNA: TGCGCCAGCAGTCACTTTAGGACAGACGCAACTAATGAAAAACTGTTTTTT.

Only one count was recorded for this clone. The rearrangement uses TRBV7-8 and TRBJ2-2; D is undetermined. This CDR3 has 13 residues. In germline, CDR1 is SGHVS, CDR2 FQNEAQ. Trimming removed 3 bases from V and 4 bases from J, with 6 bases in between. CDR3 sequence (DNA): TGTGCCAGCAGCTTCCAATTCACCGGGGAGCTGTTTTTT. This encodes CASSFQFTGELFF.

DNA for the CDR3: TGTGCCAGCATCGACGTATTCCCGGGACAGGGGCGCCCTCCGAACTATGGCTACACCTTC. This codes for CASIDVFPGQGRPPNYGYTF. The rearrangement uses TRBV5-4 and TRBJ1-2, with TRBD1 matching 10 bases. Trimming removed 6 bases from V and 2 bases from J; junction bases left unmatched: 22. Germline CDR1 and CDR2: SGHNT and YYREEE (reference sequence). The CDR3 is 20 residues long.

J is TRBJ1-3 and V is TRBV9, with D unresolved. This CDR3 is built from 16 residues. The V gene's germline CDR1 is SGDLS and CDR2 YYNGEE. Trimming shortened V by 0 bases and J by 2 bases, and 12 bases separated the two germline ends. CDR3 DNA sequence: TGTGCCAGCAGCGTAGGAACTTCTCCGCCTGGAAACACCATATATTTT. Encoded protein: CASSVGTSPPGNTIYF.

The chain joins TRBV7-2 to TRBJ1-6; 7 bases match TRBD1. This CDR3 region has 14 residues. Trimming removed 6 bases from V and 2 bases from J; junction bases left unmatched: 1. Germline V CDR1 and CDR2: SGHTA, FQGNSA. The CDR3 DNA reads TGTGCCAGCAGAGGGGGCACCTATAATTCACCCCTCCACTTT. This translates into CASRGGTYNSPLHF.

The CDR3 region is CASSKIPLGGGLNTEAFF. The CDR3, as DNA: TGTGCCAGCAGCAAAATCCCCCTAGGGGGGGGCCTGAACACTGAAGCTTTCTTT. This sequence joins TRBV21-1 and TRBJ1-1. TRBV21-1 is deemed a pseudogene. The CDR3 runs to 18 residues.

This clone was detected once. J is TRBJ2-2 and V is TRBV5-8; 8 nucleotides align to TRBD1. V lost 6 bases and J lost 3; bases outside the gene matches: 7. The CDR3 loop spans 15 amino acids. CDR1 and CDR2 from the germline V gene are SGHTS and YDEGEE. The CDR3 DNA follows: TGTGCCAGCAACCCTGGACAGGGATACACCGGGGAGCTGTTTTTT. It is translated as CASNPGQGYTGELFF.

The V and J genes are TRBV5-8 and TRBJ1-2; 7 positions match TRBD1. Germline V gives CDR1 SGHTS, CDR2 YDEGEE. Unmatched junction bases numbered 12, after V lost 4 bases and J lost 0 bases. The CDR3 runs to 17 residues. Here the CDR3 reads CASSPTGVPPSNYGYTF. The CDR3, as DNA: TGTGCCAGCAGCCCTACAGGGGTTCCACCCTCTAACTATGGCTACACCTTC.

V and J are TRBV7-8 and TRBJ1-4, with unresolved D. Germline V gene lookup returns CDR1 SGHVS and CDR2 FQNEAQ. The V end lost 5 bases, the J end lost 4 bases, and 8 bases lay between the germline ends. This CDR3 is 13 amino acids long. In DNA form, the CDR3 reads TGTGCCAGCAGCCGCGGGGTTAATGAAAAACTGTTTTTT. It specifies CASSRGVNEKLFF.

The chain uses TRBV4-3 and TRBJ2-2, with TRBD2 as a possible D gene (5 bases). V lost 3 bases to trimming and J lost 3 bases, with 14 bases between them. The CDR3 sequence is 16 residues long. Germline V gene data show CDR1 as LGHNA and CDR2 as YSLEER. CDR3 residues: CASSHPHEGDTGELFF. CDR3 coding DNA: TGCGCCAGCAGCCACCCCCATGAGGGTGACACCGGGGAGCTGTTTTTT.